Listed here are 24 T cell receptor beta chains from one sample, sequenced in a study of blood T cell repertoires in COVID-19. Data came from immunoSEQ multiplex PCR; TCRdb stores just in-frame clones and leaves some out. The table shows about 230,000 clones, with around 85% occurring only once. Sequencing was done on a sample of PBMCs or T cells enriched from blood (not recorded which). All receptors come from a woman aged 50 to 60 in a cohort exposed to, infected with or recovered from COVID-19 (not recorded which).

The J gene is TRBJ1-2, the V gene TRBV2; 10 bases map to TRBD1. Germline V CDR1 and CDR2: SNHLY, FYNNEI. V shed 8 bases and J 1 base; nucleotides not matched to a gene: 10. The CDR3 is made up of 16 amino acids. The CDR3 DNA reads TGTGCCAGCCATTACGAAGGGACAGGGGATAACTATGGCTACACCTTC. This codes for CASHYEGTGDNYGYTF.

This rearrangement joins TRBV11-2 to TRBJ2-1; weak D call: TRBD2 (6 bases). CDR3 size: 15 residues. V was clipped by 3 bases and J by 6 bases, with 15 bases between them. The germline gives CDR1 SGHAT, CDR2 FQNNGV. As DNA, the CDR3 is TGTGCCAGCAGCTTGGTACAGACTAGTAGCAATGAGCAGTTCTTC. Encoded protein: CASSLVQTSSNEQFF.

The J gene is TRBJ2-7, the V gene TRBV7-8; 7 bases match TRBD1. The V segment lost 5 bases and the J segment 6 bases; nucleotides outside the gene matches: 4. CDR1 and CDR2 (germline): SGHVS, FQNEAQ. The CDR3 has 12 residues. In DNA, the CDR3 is TGTGCCAGCAGCGAGAGGACAGGCGAGCAGTACTTC. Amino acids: CASSERTGEQYF.

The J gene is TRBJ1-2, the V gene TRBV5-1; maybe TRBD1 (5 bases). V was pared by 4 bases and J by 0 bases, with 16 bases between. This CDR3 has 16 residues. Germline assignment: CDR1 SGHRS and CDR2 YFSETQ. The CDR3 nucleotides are TGCGCCAGCAGCCACCAGGGAGGAGCCCCTAACTATGGCTACACCTTC. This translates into CASSHQGGAPNYGYTF.

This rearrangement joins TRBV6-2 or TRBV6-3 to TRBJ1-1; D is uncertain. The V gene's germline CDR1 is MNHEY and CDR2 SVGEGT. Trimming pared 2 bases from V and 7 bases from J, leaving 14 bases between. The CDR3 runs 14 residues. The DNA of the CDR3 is TGTGCCAGCAGTTACCCGCCCCGCAAACTTGAAGCTTTCTTT. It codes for CASSYPPRKLEAFF.

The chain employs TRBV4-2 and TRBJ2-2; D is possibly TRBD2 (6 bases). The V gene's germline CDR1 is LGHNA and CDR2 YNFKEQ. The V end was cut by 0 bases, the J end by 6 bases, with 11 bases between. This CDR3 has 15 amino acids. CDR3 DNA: TGTGCCAGCAGCCAAGATAGCGGCGCCCCCGGGGAGCTGTTTTTT. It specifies CASSQDSGAPGELFF.

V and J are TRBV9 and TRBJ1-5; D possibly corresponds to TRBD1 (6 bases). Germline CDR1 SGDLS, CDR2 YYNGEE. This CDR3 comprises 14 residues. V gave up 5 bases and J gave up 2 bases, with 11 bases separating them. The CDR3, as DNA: TGTGCCAGCAGTTCAGGGGATGGCAATCAGCCCCAGCATTTT. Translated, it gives CASSSGDGNQPQHF.

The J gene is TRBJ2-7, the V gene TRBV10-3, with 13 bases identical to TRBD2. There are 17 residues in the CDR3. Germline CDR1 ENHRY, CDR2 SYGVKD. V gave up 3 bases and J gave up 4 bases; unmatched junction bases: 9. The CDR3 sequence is CAISDPVQTSGGYEQYF. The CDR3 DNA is TGTGCCATCAGTGACCCCGTCCAGACTAGCGGGGGGTACGAGCAGTACTTC.

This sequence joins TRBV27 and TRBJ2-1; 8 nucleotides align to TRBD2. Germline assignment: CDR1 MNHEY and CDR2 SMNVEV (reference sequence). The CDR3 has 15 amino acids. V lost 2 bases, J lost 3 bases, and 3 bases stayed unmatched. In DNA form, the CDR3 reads TGTGCCAGCAGTTTACGGGGGGGGCACTACAATGAGCAGTTCTTC. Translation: CASSLRGGHYNEQFF.

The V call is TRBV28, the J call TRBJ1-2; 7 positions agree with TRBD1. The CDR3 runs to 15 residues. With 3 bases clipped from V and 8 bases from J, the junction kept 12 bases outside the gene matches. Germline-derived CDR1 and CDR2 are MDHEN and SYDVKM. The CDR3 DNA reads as TGTGCCAGCAGTTTCCCCTTCGGCAGGGGGAACGGCTACACCTTC. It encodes CASSFPFGRGNGYTF.

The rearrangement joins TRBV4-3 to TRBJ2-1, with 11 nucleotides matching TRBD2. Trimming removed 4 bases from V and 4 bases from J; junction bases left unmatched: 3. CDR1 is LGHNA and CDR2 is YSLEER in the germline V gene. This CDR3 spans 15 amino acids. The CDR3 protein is CASSPGLAAYNEQFF. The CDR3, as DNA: TGCGCCAGCAGCCCGGGACTAGCGGCTTACAATGAGCAGTTCTTC.

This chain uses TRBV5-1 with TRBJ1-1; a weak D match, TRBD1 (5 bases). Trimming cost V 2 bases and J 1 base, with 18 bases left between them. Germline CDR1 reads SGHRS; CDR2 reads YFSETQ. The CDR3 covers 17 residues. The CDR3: CASSLLTPGLQNTEAFF. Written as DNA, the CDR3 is TGCGCCAGCAGCTTACTTACACCGGGACTTCAGAACACTGAAGCTTTCTTT.

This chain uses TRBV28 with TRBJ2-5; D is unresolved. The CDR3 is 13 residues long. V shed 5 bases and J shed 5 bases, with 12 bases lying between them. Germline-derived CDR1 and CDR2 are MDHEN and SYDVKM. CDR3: CASSARGRETQYF. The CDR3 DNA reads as TGTGCCAGCAGTGCCCGAGGTAGGGAGACCCAGTACTTC.

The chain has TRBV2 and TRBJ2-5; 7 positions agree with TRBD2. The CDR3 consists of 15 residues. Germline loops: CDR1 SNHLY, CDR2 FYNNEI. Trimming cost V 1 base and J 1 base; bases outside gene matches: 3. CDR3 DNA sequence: TGTGCCAGCAGTGAAGAGCTAGCGGTCCAAGAGACCCAGTACTTC. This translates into CASSEELAVQETQYF.

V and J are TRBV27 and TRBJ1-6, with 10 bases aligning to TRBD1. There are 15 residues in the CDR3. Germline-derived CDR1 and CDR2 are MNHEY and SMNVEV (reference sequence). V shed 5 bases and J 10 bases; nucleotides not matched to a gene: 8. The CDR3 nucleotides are TGTGCCAGCAGTGAACCGGGACAGGGGTGGTCACCCCTCCACTTT. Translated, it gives CASSEPGQGWSPLHF.

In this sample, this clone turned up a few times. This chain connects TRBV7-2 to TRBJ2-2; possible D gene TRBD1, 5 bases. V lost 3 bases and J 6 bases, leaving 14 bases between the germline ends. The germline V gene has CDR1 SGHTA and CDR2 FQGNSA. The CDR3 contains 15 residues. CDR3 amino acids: CASSFQGRTAGELFF. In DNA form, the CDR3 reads TGTGCCAGCAGCTTTCAGGGTCGGACCGCCGGGGAGCTGTTTTTT.

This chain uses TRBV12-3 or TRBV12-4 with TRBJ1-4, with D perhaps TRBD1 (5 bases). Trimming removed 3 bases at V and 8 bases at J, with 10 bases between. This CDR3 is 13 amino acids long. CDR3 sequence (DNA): TGTGCCAGCAGTTTCGGGGGTAGGGAAAAACTGTTTTTT. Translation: CASSFGGREKLFF.

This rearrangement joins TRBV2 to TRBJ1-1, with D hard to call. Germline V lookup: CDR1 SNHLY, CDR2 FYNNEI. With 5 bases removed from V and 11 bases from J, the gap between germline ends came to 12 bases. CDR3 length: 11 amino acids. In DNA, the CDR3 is TGTGCCAGCAGTAGAGGACTTGGGGCTTTCTTT. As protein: CASSRGLGAFF.

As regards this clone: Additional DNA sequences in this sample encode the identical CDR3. In DNA form, the CDR3 reads TGTGCCAGCAGCTTAAACAGGCAACTCTACGAGCAGTACTTC. Its translation: CASSLNRQLYEQYF. V usage is TRBV11-1 and J usage is TRBJ2-7; TRBD1 might be the D (5 bases). CDR1 and CDR2 from the germline V gene are SGHAT and FQDESV (reference sequence). The V gene lost 2 bases and the J gene lost 3 bases, with 11 bases spanning the gap. This CDR3 spans 14 amino acids. The whole variable domain, filled in from reference TRBV11-1 and TRBJ2-7, reads EAEVAQSPRYKITEKSQAVAFWCDPISGHATLYWYRQILGQGPELLVQFQDESVVDDSQLPKDRFSAERLKGVDSTLKIQPAELGDSAMYLCASSLNRQLYEQYFGPGTRLTVT.

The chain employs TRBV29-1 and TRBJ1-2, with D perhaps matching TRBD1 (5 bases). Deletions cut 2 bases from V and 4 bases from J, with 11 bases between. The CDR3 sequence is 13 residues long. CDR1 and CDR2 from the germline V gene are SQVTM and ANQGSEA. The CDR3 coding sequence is TGCAGCGTTGAATACAGGCGTGGCTATGGCTACACCTTC. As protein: CSVEYRRGYGYTF.

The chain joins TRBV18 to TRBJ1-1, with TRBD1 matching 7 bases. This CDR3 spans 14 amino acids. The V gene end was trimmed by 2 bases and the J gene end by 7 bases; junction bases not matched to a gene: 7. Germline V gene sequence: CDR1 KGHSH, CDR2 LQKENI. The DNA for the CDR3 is TGTGCCAGCTCACCATATGGCAGGGGGAATGAAGCTTTCTTT. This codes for CASSPYGRGNEAFF.

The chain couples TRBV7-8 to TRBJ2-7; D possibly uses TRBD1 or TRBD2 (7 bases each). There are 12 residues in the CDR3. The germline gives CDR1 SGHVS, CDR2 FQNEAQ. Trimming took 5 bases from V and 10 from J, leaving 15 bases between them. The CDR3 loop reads CASSQGGMIQYF. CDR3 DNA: TGTGCCAGCAGCCAGGGGGGGATGATACAGTACTTC.

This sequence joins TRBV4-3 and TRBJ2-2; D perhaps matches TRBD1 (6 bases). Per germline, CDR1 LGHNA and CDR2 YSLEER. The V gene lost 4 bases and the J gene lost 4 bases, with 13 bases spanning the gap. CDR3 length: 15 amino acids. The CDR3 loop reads CASSRQGPTTGELFF. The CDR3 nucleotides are TGCGCCAGCAGCCGTCAGGGGCCGACCACCGGGGAGCTGTTTTTT.

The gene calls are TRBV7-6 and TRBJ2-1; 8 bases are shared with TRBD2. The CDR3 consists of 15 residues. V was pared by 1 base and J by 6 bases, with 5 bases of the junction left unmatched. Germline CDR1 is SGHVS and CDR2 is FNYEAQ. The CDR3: CASSLGGGNLNEQFF. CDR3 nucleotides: TGTGCCAGCAGCTTAGGCGGGGGGAACCTCAATGAGCAGTTCTTC.